This record looks at one T cell receptor beta chain sequence and its context. Sequenced by immunoSEQ multiplex PCR; TCRdb stores in-frame clones only, minus some. The table has about 540,000 clones, approximately 78% seen once. The data belong to a study of shared T cell receptors in the human thymus. V lost 2 bases and J lost 6, with 13 bases in between. This CDR3 spans 14 amino acids. Germline lookup yields CDR1 MGHDK and CDR2 SYGVNS. The same data also contributed to another study, on human thymus T cells. As reported in that work: It was from resections taken during corrective heart surgery that the thymus tissue came. Repertoires from thymus and blood appeared to show biased V and J gene usage.

Sequenced input: thymocytes. The chain joins TRBV25-1 to TRBJ1-2; D may be TRBD1 (5 bases). This sequence was found in a boy under two years old with a congenital heart defect. The DNA of the CDR3 is TGTGCCAGCAGTGAAGAGAGGCAGGGCCATGGCTACACCTTC. It encodes CASSEERQGHGYTF.